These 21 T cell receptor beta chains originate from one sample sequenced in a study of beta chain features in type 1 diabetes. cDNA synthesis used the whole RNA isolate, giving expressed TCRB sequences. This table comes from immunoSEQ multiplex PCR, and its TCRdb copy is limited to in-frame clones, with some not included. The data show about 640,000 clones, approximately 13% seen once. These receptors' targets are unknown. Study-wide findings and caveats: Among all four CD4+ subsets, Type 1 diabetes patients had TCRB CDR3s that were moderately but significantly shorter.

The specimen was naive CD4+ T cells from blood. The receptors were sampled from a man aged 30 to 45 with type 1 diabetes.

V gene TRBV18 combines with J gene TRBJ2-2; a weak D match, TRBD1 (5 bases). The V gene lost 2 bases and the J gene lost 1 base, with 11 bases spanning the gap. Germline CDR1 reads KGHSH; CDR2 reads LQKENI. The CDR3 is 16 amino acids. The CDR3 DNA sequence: TGTGCCAGCTCACCAATGACAGATTTGAACACCGGGGAGCTGTTTTTT. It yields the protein CASSPMTDLNTGELFF.

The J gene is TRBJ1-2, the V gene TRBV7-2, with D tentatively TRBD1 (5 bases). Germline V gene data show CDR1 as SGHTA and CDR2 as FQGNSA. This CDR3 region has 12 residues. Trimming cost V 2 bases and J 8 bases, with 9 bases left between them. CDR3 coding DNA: TGTGCCAGCAGCTTAAGTACAGGAGGCTACACCTTC. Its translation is CASSLSTGGYTF.

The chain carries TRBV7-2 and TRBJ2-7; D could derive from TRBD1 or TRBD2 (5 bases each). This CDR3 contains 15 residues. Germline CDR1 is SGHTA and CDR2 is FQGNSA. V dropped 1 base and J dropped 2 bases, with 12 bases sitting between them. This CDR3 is CASSLDPGSTYEQYF. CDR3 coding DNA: TGTGCCAGCAGCTTAGATCCAGGGAGCACCTACGAGCAGTACTTC.

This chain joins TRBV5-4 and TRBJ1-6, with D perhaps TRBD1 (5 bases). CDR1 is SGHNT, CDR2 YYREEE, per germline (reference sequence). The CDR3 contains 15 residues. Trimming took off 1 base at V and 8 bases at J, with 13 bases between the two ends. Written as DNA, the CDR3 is TGTGCCAGCAGCTTGATCGGCAGGGTCCATTCACCCCTCCACTTT. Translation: CASSLIGRVHSPLHF. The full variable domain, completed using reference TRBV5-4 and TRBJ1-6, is ETGVTQSPTHLIKTRGQQVTLRCSSQSGHNTVSWYQQALGQGPQFIFQYYREEENGRGNFPPRFSGLQFPNYSSELNVNALELDDSALYLCASSLIGRVHSPLHFGNGTRLTVT.

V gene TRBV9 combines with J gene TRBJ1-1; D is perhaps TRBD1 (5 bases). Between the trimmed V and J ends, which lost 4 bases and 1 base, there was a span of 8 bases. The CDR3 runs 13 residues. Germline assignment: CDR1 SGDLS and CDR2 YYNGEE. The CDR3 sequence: CASSLQGNTEAFF. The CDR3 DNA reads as TGTGCCAGCAGCCTGCAGGGGAACACTGAAGCTTTCTTT.

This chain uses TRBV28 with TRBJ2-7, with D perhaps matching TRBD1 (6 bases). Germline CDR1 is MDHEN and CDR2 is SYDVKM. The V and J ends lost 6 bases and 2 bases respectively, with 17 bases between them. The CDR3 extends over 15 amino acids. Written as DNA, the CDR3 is TGTGCCAGCAGGGTGCGTAAGACAGGTACCTACGAGCAGTACTTC. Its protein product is CASRVRKTGTYEQYF.

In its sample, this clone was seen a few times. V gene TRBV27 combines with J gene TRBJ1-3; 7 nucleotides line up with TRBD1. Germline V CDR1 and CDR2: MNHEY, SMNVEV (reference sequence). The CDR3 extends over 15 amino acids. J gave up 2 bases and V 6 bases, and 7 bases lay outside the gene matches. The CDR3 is CASRRQGRTGNTIYF. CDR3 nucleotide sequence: TGTGCCAGCAGGCGACAGGGAAGGACTGGAAACACCATATATTTT.

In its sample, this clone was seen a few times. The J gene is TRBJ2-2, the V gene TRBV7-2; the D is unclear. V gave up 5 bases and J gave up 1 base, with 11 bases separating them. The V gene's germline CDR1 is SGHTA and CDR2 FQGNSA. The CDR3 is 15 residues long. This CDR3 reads CASSLNAGNTGELFF. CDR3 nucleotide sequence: TGTGCCAGCAGCCTAAACGCAGGGAACACCGGGGAGCTGTTTTTT. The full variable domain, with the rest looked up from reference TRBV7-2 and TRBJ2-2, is GAGVSQSPSNKVTEKGKDVELRCDPISGHTALYWYRQSLGQGLEFLIYFQGNSAPDKSGLPSDRFSAERTGGSVSTLTIQRTQQEDSAVYLCASSLNAGNTGELFFGEGSRLTVL.

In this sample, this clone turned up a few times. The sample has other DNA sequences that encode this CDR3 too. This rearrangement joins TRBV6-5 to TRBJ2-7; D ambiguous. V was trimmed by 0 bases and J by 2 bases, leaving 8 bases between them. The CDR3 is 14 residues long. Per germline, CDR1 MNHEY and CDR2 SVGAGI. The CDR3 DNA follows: TGTGCCAGCAGTTACTCAGACTCCACCTACGAGCAGTACTTC. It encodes CASSYSDSTYEQYF.

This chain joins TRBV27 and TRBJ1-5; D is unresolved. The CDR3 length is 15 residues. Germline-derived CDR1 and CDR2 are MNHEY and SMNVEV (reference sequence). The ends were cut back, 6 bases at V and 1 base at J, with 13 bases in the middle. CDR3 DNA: TGTGCCAGCAGCTTTAGCCTAATCAGCAATCAGCCCCAGCATTTT. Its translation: CASSFSLISNQPQHF.

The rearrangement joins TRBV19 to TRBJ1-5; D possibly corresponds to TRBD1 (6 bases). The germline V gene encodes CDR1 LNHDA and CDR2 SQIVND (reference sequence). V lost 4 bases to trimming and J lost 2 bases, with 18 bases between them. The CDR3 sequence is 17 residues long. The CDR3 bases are TGTGCCAGTAGTAGACGACAGGCCGGAGATGGCAATCAGCCCCAGCATTTT. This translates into CASSRRQAGDGNQPQHF. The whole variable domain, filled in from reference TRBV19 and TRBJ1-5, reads DGGITQSPKYLFRKEGQNVTLSCEQNLNHDAMYWYRQDPGQGLRLIYYSQIVNDFQKGDIAEGYSVSREKKESFPLTVTSAQKNPTAFYLCASSRRQAGDGNQPQHFGDGTRLSIL.

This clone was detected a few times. CDR3 DNA: TGTGCCAGCAGCATAGGACTAGCGGGGGGAGAAAATGAGCAGTTCTTC. This translates into CASSIGLAGGENEQFF. V gene TRBV7-2 combines with J gene TRBJ2-1; 14 nucleotides align to TRBD2. The J segment lost 7 bases and the V segment lost 5 bases, leaving 7 bases of the junction unmatched. The CDR3 has 16 residues. From germline, CDR1 is SGHTA and CDR2 FQGNSA.

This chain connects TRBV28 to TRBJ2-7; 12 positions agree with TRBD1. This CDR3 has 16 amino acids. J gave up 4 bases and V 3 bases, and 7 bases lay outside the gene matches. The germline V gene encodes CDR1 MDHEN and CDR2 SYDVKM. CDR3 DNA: TGTGCCAGCAGTTTTTTGGGGACAGGGGGCAGGTACGAGCAGTACTTC. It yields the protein CASSFLGTGGRYEQYF.

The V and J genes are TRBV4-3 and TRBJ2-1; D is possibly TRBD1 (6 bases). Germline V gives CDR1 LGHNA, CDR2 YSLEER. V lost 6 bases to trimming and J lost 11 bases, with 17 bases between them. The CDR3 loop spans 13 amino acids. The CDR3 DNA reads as TGCGCCAGCAGTCAGGAAGGCAGGGGACAGCAGTTCTTC. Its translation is CASSQEGRGQQFF.

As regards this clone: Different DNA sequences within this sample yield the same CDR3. CDR3 sequence: CASSYADTQYF. CDR3 nucleotide sequence: TGTGCCAGCAGTTATGCAGATACGCAGTATTTT. This chain joins TRBV6-5 and TRBJ2-3; D is unclear. This CDR3 contains 11 residues. The V gene's germline CDR1 is MNHEY and CDR2 SVGAGI. The V end lost 3 bases, the J end lost 4 bases, and 2 bases lay between the germline ends.

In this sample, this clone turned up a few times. The CDR3 protein is CASGRGGGTNEKLFF. CDR3 DNA sequence: TGTGCCAGCGGCCGGGGAGGGGGCACTAATGAAAAACTGTTTTTT. The chain links TRBV7-9 to TRBJ1-4; 7 positions match TRBD1. V dropped 8 bases and J dropped 2; count of bases not matched to a gene: 8. The CDR3 covers 15 residues. CDR1 is SEHNR, CDR2 FQNEAQ, per germline (reference sequence).

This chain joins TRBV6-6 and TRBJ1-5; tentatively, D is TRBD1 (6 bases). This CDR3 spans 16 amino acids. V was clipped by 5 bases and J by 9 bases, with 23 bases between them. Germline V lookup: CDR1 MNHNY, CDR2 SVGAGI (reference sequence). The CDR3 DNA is TGTGCCAGCAGTAGCACAGGGTTTCAGGCGGTCAGGCCCCAGCATTTT. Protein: CASSSTGFQAVRPQHF.

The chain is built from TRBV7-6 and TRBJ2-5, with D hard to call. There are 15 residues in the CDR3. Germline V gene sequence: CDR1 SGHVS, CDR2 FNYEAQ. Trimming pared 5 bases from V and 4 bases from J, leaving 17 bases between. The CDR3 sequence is CASSPAPQEGETQYF. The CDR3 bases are TGTGCCAGCAGCCCTGCCCCGCAGGAAGGAGAGACCCAGTACTTC.

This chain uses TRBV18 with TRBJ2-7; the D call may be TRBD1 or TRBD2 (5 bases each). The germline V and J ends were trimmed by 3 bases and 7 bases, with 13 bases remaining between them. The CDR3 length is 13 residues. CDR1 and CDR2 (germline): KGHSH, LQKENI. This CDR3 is CASSPREFGEQYF. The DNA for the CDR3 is TGTGCCAGCTCACCCAGGGAGTTCGGGGAGCAGTACTTC.

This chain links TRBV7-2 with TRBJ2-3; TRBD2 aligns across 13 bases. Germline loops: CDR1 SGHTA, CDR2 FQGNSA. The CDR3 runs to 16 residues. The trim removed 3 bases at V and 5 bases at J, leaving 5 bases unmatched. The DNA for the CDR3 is TGTGCCAGCAGCTTTACCGGGACTAGCGGGGAAGATACGCAGTATTTT. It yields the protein CASSFTGTSGEDTQYF.

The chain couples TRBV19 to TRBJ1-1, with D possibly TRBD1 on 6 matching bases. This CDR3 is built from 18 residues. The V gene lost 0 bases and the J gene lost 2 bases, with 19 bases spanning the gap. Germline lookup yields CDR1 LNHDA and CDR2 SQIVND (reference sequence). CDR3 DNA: TGTGCCAGTAGTATAGATGCCCCCGGGCCAGGGGCTAACACTGAAGCTTTCTTT. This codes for CASSIDAPGPGANTEAFF. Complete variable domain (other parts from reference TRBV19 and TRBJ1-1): DGGITQSPKYLFRKEGQNVTLSCEQNLNHDAMYWYRQDPGQGLRLIYYSQIVNDFQKGDIAEGYSVSREKKESFPLTVTSAQKNPTAFYLCASSIDAPGPGANTEAFFGQGTRLTVV.